This TCR beta chain was sequenced for a study of technical replicates of blood from several donors. The V and J ends lost 4 bases and 0 bases respectively, with 14 bases between them. Germline V gene data show CDR1 as SGHDT and CDR2 as YYEEEE. The length of the CDR3 is 16 residues. Assay: immunoSEQ multiplex PCR; the TCRdb copy retains only in-frame clones and omits some. The data contain 65,000 to 90,000 clones, over 95% of them seen just once; the ten biggest clones take up approximately 0.21%. This clone was seen once. The TCR sequence derives from a human donor in good health. The chain employs TRBV5-6 and TRBJ2-1; D perhaps matches TRBD1 (5 bases). The sample was T cells isolated from PBMCs. The CDR3 reads CASSKNQGFSYNEQFF. DNA for the CDR3: TGTGCCAGCAGCAAAAATCAGGGATTCTCCTACAATGAGCAGTTCTTC.